Listed here are 7 T cell receptor beta chains from one sample, sequenced in a study of regulatory T cells in long-lasting Graves disease. The time point was: newly diagnosed GD, antithyroid drugs for less than 3 months. Researchers made the TCR library from RNA that was extracted from PBMCs. HTBI primers from iRepertoire and Arm-PCR of CDR3 regions yielded the TCR beta libraries. TCRdb fed the multiplex PCR reads into MiXCR, producing one record per CDR3 protein. The sample yields about 210,000 distinct CDR3 sequences, roughly 19% seen once. In addition, the sample was reused for a study of T cells in Graves' hyperthyroidism and ophthalmopathy.

The sample here was peripheral blood mononuclear cells (PBMCs), taken at new diagnosis, from a patient treated with antithyroid drugs. The receptor source for this set is a woman younger than 45 with Graves disease.

This clonotype occurred many times. The V call is TRBV7-8, the J call TRBJ2-1; 9 bases fit TRBD1. The CDR3 runs to 15 residues. The germline gives CDR1 SGHVS, CDR2 FQNEAQ. V trimming: 5 bases; J trimming: 5 bases; junction bases outside the gene matches: 7. CDR3 sequence reads: CASSPSGTGHNEQFF. DNA of the CDR3: TGTGCCAGCAGCCCAAGCGGGACAGGGCACAATGAGCAGTTCTTC.

Ten or more counts support this clonotype. The rearrangement uses TRBV2 and TRBJ2-2; D is perhaps TRBD2 (6 bases). The germline V gene has CDR1 SNHLY and CDR2 FYNNEI. The CDR3 consists of 13 residues. With 5 bases removed from V and 6 bases from J, the gap between germline ends came to 10 bases. The CDR3 region is CASSPTRAGELFF. The CDR3, as DNA: TGTGCCAGCAGTCCGACTAGGGCCGGGGAGCTGTTTTTT. Using reference TRBV2 and TRBJ2-2 for the parts outside the CDR3, the full variable domain is EPEVTQTPSHQVTQMGQEVILRCVPISNHLYFYWYRQILGQKVEFLVSFYNNEISEKSEIFDDQFSVERPDGSNFTLKIRSTKLEDSAMYFCASSPTRAGELFFGEGSRLTVL.

In this sample, this clonotype turned up a few times. The genes are TRBV12-3 or TRBV12-4 and TRBJ2-3, with D perhaps TRBD2 (7 bases). The V end lost 5 bases, the J end lost 5 bases, and 23 bases lay between the germline ends. The CDR3 spans 17 residues. Here the CDR3 reads CASSPKGGGRAEDTQYF. The CDR3 DNA sequence: TGTGCCAGCAGTCCAAAGGGGGGGGGGAGGGCCGAAGATACGCAGTATTTT.

This clonotype was recorded at least ten times. The V call is TRBV6-2 or TRBV6-3, the J call TRBJ1-1; D unresolved. V was trimmed by 6 bases and J by 0 bases, leaving 14 bases between them. The CDR3 totals 15 residues. The germline gives CDR1 MNHEY, CDR2 SVGEGT. CDR3 loop: CASRTDTSVNTEAFF. The CDR3, as DNA: TGTGCCAGCAGGACCGATACTTCAGTGAACACTGAAGCTTTCTTT.

V gene TRBV6-1 combines with J gene TRBJ2-3; 14 positions match TRBD2. CDR3 length equals 14 residues. CDR1 and CDR2 (germline): MNHNS, SASEGT. V lost 7 bases to trimming and J lost 6 bases; unmatched junction nucleotides: 3. CDR3 protein: CASTRTSGGDTQYF. In DNA, the CDR3 is TGTGCCAGCACCCGGACTAGCGGGGGGGATACGCAGTATTTT.

This clonotype was recorded many times. The chain joins TRBV27 to TRBJ1-1; perhaps TRBD1 as D (6 bases). The CDR3 is made up of 13 amino acids. V lost 3 bases and J 3 bases, leaving 8 bases between the germline ends. From germline, CDR1 is MNHEY and CDR2 SMNVEV (reference sequence). The CDR3 reads CASSFGGDTEAFF. CDR3 sequence (DNA): TGTGCCAGCAGTTTCGGGGGCGACACTGAAGCTTTCTTT.

This clonotype was counted many times. The rearrangement uses TRBV19 and TRBJ2-2, with D uncertain. Germline lookup yields CDR1 LNHDA and CDR2 SQIVND (reference sequence). V lost 6 bases and J lost 3, with 14 bases in between. The CDR3 has 15 residues. CDR3 residues: CASSTFSRYTGELFF. CDR3 sequence (DNA): TGTGCCAGTAGCACTTTTTCGAGGTACACCGGGGAGCTGTTTTTT.